This TCR beta chain stems from a study of beta chain features in type 1 diabetes. Germline CDR1 reads LGHNA; CDR2 reads YNFKEQ. The CDR3 loop spans 16 amino acids. The V and J ends lost 0 bases and 8 bases respectively, with 19 bases between them. Expressed TCRB transcripts were sequenced after all isolated RNA was converted to cDNA. Using immunoSEQ multiplex PCR, the repertoire was profiled, and TCRdb retains in-frame clones only, with some absent. This sample has 900,000 or so clones, with roughly 16% found just once. Study-wide findings and caveats: TCRB repertoires of naive, central memory and Treg cells appeared more similar among patients than among healthy donors.

This clone was detected a few times. No antigen is known for it. The sequenced material came from naive CD4+ T cells from blood. The TCR was taken from a woman younger than 30 in good health. The J gene is TRBJ1-2, the V gene TRBV4-2; TRBD1 might be the D (5 bases). The CDR3 sequence is CASSQEGPGTREGYTF. The CDR3 bases are TGTGCCAGCAGCCAAGAGGGTCCAGGGACTAGGGAAGGCTACACCTTC.